This T cell receptor beta chain was identified during a study of regulatory T cells in long-lasting Graves disease. Relying on iRepertoire HTBI primers and Arm-PCR of CDR3 regions, the team built TCR beta libraries. TCRdb called the multiplex PCR reads again in MiXCR, with one record for every CDR3 protein. The sample carries hundreds of thousands of distinct CDR3 sequences, about 14% recorded once. There are many counts of this clonotype. V was shortened by 2 bases and J by 3 bases, with 14 bases between the two germline ends. Germline V gene data show CDR1 as MGHDK and CDR2 as SYGVNS. This CDR3 region has 16 residues. Time point of the sample: newly diagnosed GD, antithyroid drugs for less than 3 months. Researchers made the TCR library from RNA that was extracted from PBMCs. The same data also went into a second study, on T cells in Graves' hyperthyroidism and ophthalmopathy.

This clonotype originated in a man aged 25 to 40 with Graves disease. Here the sequenced sample was peripheral blood mononuclear cells (PBMCs), taken at new diagnosis, from a patient treated with antithyroid drugs. V and J are TRBV25-1 and TRBJ1-5; maybe TRBD1 (6 bases). The CDR3 nucleotides read TGTGCCAGCAGTGAAGTGGAGGGGGTTGTCAATCAGCCCCAGCATTTT. It encodes CASSEVEGVVNQPQHF. The full variable domain, rest sourced from reference TRBV25-1 and TRBJ1-5, is EADIYQTPRYLVIGTGKKITLECSQTMGHDKMYWYQQDPGMELHLIHYSYGVNSTEKGDLSSESTVSRIRTEHFPLTLESARPSHTSQYLCASSEVEGVVNQPQHFGDGTRLSIL.